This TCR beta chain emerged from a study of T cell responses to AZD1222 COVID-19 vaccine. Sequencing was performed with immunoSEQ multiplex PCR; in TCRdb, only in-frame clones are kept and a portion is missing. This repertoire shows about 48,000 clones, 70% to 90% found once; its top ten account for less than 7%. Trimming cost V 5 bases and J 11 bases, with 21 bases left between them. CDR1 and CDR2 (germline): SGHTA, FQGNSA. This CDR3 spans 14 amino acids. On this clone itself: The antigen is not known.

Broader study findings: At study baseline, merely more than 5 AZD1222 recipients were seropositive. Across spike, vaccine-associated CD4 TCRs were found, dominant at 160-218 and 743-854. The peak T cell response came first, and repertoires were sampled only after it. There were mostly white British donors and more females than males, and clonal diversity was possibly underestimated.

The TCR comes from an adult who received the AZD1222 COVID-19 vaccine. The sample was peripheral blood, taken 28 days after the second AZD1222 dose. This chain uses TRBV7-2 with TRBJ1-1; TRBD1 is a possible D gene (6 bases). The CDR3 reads CASSLGGGGGRAFF. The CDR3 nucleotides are TGTGCCAGCAGCCTCGGGGGCGGGGGCGGTCGGGCTTTCTTT.